These T cell receptor beta chains were read from a single sample in a study of control samples from healthy donors and cancer patients. Measured with immunoSEQ multiplex PCR; TCRdb has only the in-frame clones, and not every one. The sample shows roughly 130,000 clones, about 93% of them seen only once. Sequencing input: PBMCs. The receptor set was obtained from a man between 45 and 60 years old with head and neck cancer. CDR3s include the opening cysteine and the closing phenylalanine or tryptophan. D genes are given only for firm matches. Some rows have no size entry. The others give once, few or many, or a class for an expanded clone.

j_call	d_call	cdr3_length	v_call	clone_size	cdr3_nt	cdr3_aa
TRBJ2-1	TRBD1	14	TRBV29-1	.	TGCAGCGTTGAAAGCCGTGACAGGGGCGATGAGCAGTTCTTC	CSVESRDRGDEQFF
TRBJ2-7	TRBD2	15	TRBV4-1	.	TGCGCCAGCAGCCAAGTGGGAGGGTCATCCTACGAGCAGTACTTC	CASSQVGGSSYEQYF
TRBJ2-1	TRBD2	18	TRBV7-2	.	TGTGCCAGCAGCTTAGTTAGGCTAGCGGGGGTGAGCTACAATGAGCAGTTCTTC	CASSLVRLAGVSYNEQFF
TRBJ2-2	.	16	TRBV18	.	TGTGCCAGCTCACCACTGAGGGAAACGAACACCGGGGAGCTGTTTTTT	CASSPLRETNTGELFF
TRBJ1-1	TRBD1	15	TRBV9	.	TGTGCCAGCAGCCCAGGGGGGGGGTTTGTCACTGAAGCTTTCTTT	CASSPGGGFVTEAFF
TRBJ1-1	.	14	TRBV6-1	once	TGTGCCAGCAGTGAAGACCGGGATGCCACTGAAGCTTTCTTT	CASSEDRDATEAFF
TRBJ2-3	.	16	TRBV9	.	TGTGCCAGCACCAAAGATAAGTACCCTAGCACAGATACGCAGTATTTT	CASTKDKYPSTDTQYF
TRBJ2-3	.	15	TRBV5-1	.	TGCGCCAGCAGCTTTTTAGAGGGGGACACAGATACGCAGTATTTT	CASSFLEGDTDTQYF
TRBJ2-2	TRBD1	15	TRBV5-1	.	TGCGCCAGCAGCAAAGGACAGGCAAACACCGGGGAGCTGTTTTTT	CASSKGQANTGELFF
TRBJ2-7	TRBD1	15	TRBV7-2	.	TGTGCCAGCAGCTTAGAGGGCAGGGGGTCGTACGAGCAGTACTTC	CASSLEGRGSYEQYF
TRBJ1-5	.	12	TRBV29-1	.	TGCAGCGCGTCCTGGGGTGATCAGCCCCAGCATTTT	CSASWGDQPQHF
TRBJ2-3	.	14	TRBV19	.	TGTGCCAGTAGTATAGTTAAGGGAACAGATACGCAGTATTTT	CASSIVKGTDTQYF
TRBJ2-1	TRBD1	16	TRBV5-4	once	TGTGCCAGCAGCGTCGGCGGGACAGGGGCTTCCAATGAGCAGTTCTTC	CASSVGGTGASNEQFF
TRBJ1-1	.	13	TRBV7-2	.	TGTGCCAGCAGCTCCCTCATGAACACTGAAGCTTTCTTT	CASSSLMNTEAFF
TRBJ1-5	.	13	TRBV7-9	.	TGTGCCAGCAGCATTACAGGGAATCAGCCCCAGCATTTT	CASSITGNQPQHF
TRBJ2-3	TRBD1	14	TRBV18	.	TGTGCCAGCTCACTTTCGACAGGGGTGGATACGCAGTATTTT	CASSLSTGVDTQYF
TRBJ1-2	TRBD1	16	TRBV29-1	.	TGCAGCGTTGACAAGAGAGGGACAGGGATTAACTATGGCTACACCTTC	CSVDKRGTGINYGYTF
TRBJ1-1	.	13	TRBV6-4	.	TGTGCCAGCAGTGAACAGGGGAACACTGAAGCTTTCTTT	CASSEQGNTEAFF
TRBJ1-4	.	13	TRBV13	.	TGTGCCAGCATGGGGAAAACAGATGAAAAACTGTTTTTT	CASMGKTDEKLFF
TRBJ2-3	TRBD2	17	TRBV7-3	.	TGTGCCAGCAGCAACGCTGGACTAGCGGGGGTGCCAGATACGCAGTATTTT	CASSNAGLAGVPDTQYF
TRBJ1-1	.	18	TRBV3-1/TRBV3-2	.	TGTGCCAGCAGCCAAGAAGGACAGCTGGGGGGTATGGACACTGAAGCTTTCTTT	CASSQEGQLGGMDTEAFF
TRBJ2-7	TRBD1	15	TRBV4-3	.	TGCGCCAGCAGCCACTCCGGGACAGGGGAGTACGAGCAGTACTTC	CASSHSGTGEYEQYF
TRBJ1-1	.	13	TRBV12-3/TRBV12-4	once	TGTGCCAGCACGGGCGGTATTACCCTTGAAGCTTTCTTT	CASTGGITLEAFF
TRBJ1-2	TRBD1	15	TRBV4-3	.	TGCGCCAGCAGCAGAGGGACAGGAGCTAACTATGGCTACACCTTC	CASSRGTGANYGYTF
TRBJ2-7	TRBD2	18	TRBV11-3	once	TGTGCCAGCAGCTACGAGGGCGGGGGTCCTCCGCGTCCCTACGAGCAGTACTTC	CASSYEGGGPPRPYEQYF
TRBJ1-2	.	14	TRBV5-1	.	TGCGCCAGCAGCTTGACGGGAGGGAGCTATGGCTACACCTTC	CASSLTGGSYGYTF
TRBJ1-6	.	18	TRBV27	once	TGTGCCAGCAGCCAAATGGCAGGGATCCCCTCCTATAATTCACCCCTCCACTTT	CASSQMAGIPSYNSPLHF
TRBJ1-3	.	15	TRBV3-1/TRBV3-2	.	TGTGCCAGCAGCCAAGGGGACCCATGGGGAAACACCATATATTTT	CASSQGDPWGNTIYF
TRBJ2-2	.	14	TRBV6-5	.	TGTGCCAGCTTCCCCTCGATCAACACCGGGGAGCTGTTTTTT	CASFPSINTGELFF
TRBJ1-1	.	15	TRBV6-5	.	TGTGCCAGCAGTTACCCGGGGGGCCCAAACACTGAAGCTTTCTTT	CASSYPGGPNTEAFF
TRBJ2-7	TRBD1	15	TRBV5-4	.	TGTGCCAGCAGCCGACAGGGCCCAAGGAGGTACGAGCAGTACTTC	CASSRQGPRRYEQYF
TRBJ2-2	.	12	TRBV29-1	.	TGCAGCGTTGAGGGGAGAGCCGGGGAGCTGTTTTTT	CSVEGRAGELFF
TRBJ2-5	TRBD1	15	TRBV27	.	TGTGCCAGCAGTTTAGGACAGGGGGTTCGGACTACCCAGTACTTC	CASSLGQGVRTTQYF
TRBJ1-1	.	15	TRBV3-1/TRBV3-2	.	TGTGCCAGCAGCCAGAGGGGGTCCCCTTCCACTGAAGCTTTCTTT	CASSQRGSPSTEAFF
TRBJ2-1	.	13	TRBV10-3	.	TGTGCCATCAGGGAGAGCTCCTACAATGAGCAGTTCTTC	CAIRESSYNEQFF
TRBJ2-1	.	15	TRBV2	.	TGTGCCAGCAGTGAAGCGGGTACGGGGCTCCATGAGCAGTTCTTC	CASSEAGTGLHEQFF
TRBJ2-7	.	13	TRBV6-6	.	TGTGCCAGCAGGAGGAAGGGAGGCGACGAGCAGTACTTC	CASRRKGGDEQYF
TRBJ2-1	TRBD1	15	TRBV3-1/TRBV3-2	.	TGTGCCAGCAGTCCGAGAGGGGGCCTATACAATGAGCAGTTCTTC	CASSPRGGLYNEQFF
TRBJ2-3	TRBD2	14	TRBV5-1	few	TGCGCCAGCACCCGGACTAGCGGGGCCAGTACGCAGTATTTT	CASTRTSGASTQYF
TRBJ2-1	TRBD2	15	TRBV7-8	once	TGTGCCAGCAGCTTAAGCGGGGGGAACTACAATGAGCAGTTCTTC	CASSLSGGNYNEQFF
TRBJ1-2	TRBD1	16	TRBV7-2	.	TGTGCCAGCAGTCAAGGCGGGACAGGGGGTCTCTATGGCTACACCTTC	CASSQGGTGGLYGYTF
TRBJ1-3	.	14	TRBV7-9	.	TGTGCCAGCCGACGGGGGTACGGCGACAACACCATATATTTT	CASRRGYGDNTIYF
TRBJ2-7	.	14	TRBV7-2	.	TGTGCCAGCAGGATATTAGGGACCGACTACGAGCAGTACTTC	CASRILGTDYEQYF
TRBJ2-7	.	13	TRBV7-5	once	TGTGTCAGAAGCTCCTATACATACTCAGGTAAGTACTTC	CVRSSYTYSGKYF
TRBJ2-1	.	15	TRBV11-3	.	TGTGCCAGCAGCTTAGAAGCGGTCCAGGGGAATGAGCAGTTCTTC	CASSLEAVQGNEQFF
TRBJ2-1	.	11	TRBV5-4	.	TGTGCCAGCAGTCGGCCTCCTGAGCAGTTCTTC	CASSRPPEQFF
TRBJ1-1	.	12	TRBV5-4	.	TGTGCCAGCAGCGGGGGGCGGACTGAAGCTTTCTTT	CASSGGRTEAFF
TRBJ2-7	TRBD1	16	TRBV4-1	.	TGCGCCAGCAGCCAAAACTCGGGACAGTCCGCCTACGAGCAGTACTTC	CASSQNSGQSAYEQYF
TRBJ1-4	.	14	TRBV6-5	.	TGTGCCAGCACCCTCATAATCGGGAATGAAAAACTGTTTTTT	CASTLIIGNEKLFF
TRBJ1-5	.	13	TRBV19	.	TGTGCCAGTAGTATTGGGCAGGACCAGCCCCAGCATTTT	CASSIGQDQPQHF
TRBJ1-4	TRBD1	16	TRBV7-9	.	TGTGCCAGCAGCACGCACCTAGGGGGCCTTAATGAAAAACTGTTTTTT	CASSTHLGGLNEKLFF
TRBJ1-5	.	17	TRBV21-1	.	TGTGCCAGCAGGGGAGACCTTCAGACAGGGAGTCTTCAGCCCCAGCATTTT	CASRGDLQTGSLQPQHF
TRBJ1-2	.	17	TRBV6-2/TRBV6-3	once	TGTGCCAGCAGTTCCCCTCCGCTTCCAGGGGTTGTTAGAGGCTACACCTTC	CASSSPPLPGVVRGYTF
TRBJ2-1	.	14	TRBV18	once	TGTGCCAGCTCAGGGGGGGCTCTTTACAATGAGCAGTTCTTC	CASSGGALYNEQFF
TRBJ2-3	TRBD1	17	TRBV5-1	.	TGCGCCAGCAGCATTCCGACAGGGGGGTTAGGCACAGATACGCAGTATTTT	CASSIPTGGLGTDTQYF
TRBJ2-7	.	14	TRBV18	.	TGTGCCAGCTCTCATTCGGGTGGCTCTTACGAGCAGTACTTC	CASSHSGGSYEQYF